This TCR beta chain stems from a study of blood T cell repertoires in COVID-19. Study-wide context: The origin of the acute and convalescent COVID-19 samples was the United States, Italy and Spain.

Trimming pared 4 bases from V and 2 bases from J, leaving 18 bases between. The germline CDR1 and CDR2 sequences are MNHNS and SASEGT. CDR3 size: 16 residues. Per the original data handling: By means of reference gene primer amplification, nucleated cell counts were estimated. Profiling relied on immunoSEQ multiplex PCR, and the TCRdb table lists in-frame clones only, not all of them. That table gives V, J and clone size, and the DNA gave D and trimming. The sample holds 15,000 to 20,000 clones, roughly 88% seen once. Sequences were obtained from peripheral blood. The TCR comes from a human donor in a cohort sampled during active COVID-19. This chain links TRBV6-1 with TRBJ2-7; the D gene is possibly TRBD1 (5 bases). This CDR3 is CASSALQRGLPYEQYF. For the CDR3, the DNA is TGTGCCAGCAGTGCTCTACAAAGGGGCCTCCCCTACGAGCAGTACTTC.